This entry features one T cell receptor beta chain sequence. These data are taken from a study of blood T cell repertoires in COVID-19. Germline assignment: CDR1 SGHTA and CDR2 FQGTGA. CDR3 length: 16 amino acids. V lost 5 bases, J lost 2 bases, and 4 bases stayed unmatched. Using immunoSEQ multiplex PCR, the repertoire was profiled, and TCRdb retains in-frame clones only, with some absent. The table has roughly 120,000 clones, 80% seen once. Sample: peripheral blood. The chain recombines TRBV7-3 with TRBJ2-5; 14 bases are shared with TRBD2. The TCR was taken from a man aged 65 to 79 with acute or convalescent COVID-19. The CDR3 DNA reads TGTGCCAGCAGCGTGGGGACTAGCGGGGGACAAGAGACCCAGTACTTC. Protein: CASSVGTSGGQETQYF.